These 24 T cell receptor beta chains share one sample of origin, sequenced in a study of shared clonotypes between healthy human individuals. TCRdb keeps only in-frame clones here, not all; method: immunoSEQ multiplex PCR. The sample has over 1.5 million clones, approximately 98% seen once. The sample consisted of naive CD4+ T cells sorted from blood. Subset here: CD45RA+ positively selected. The receptors were gathered from a young man in good health.

This clone appeared a single time. The CDR3 here is CASSLVGVEQFF. The CDR3 bases are TGTGCCAGCAGTCTAGTGGGGGTAGAGCAGTTCTTC. This chain uses TRBV9 with TRBJ2-1; the D call may be TRBD1 or TRBD2 (5 bases each). Trimming removed 5 bases at V and 10 bases at J, with 13 bases between. Germline lookup yields CDR1 SGDLS and CDR2 YYNGEE. The CDR3 runs 12 residues.

V gene TRBV7-3 combines with J gene TRBJ2-1, with TRBD2 identical over 10 bases. The CDR3 length is 15 residues. Germline lookup yields CDR1 SGHTA and CDR2 FQGTGA. The V gene end was trimmed by 2 bases and the J gene end by 4 bases; junction bases not matched to a gene: 2. The CDR3 sequence is CASSLELAGYNEQFF. The CDR3 DNA is TGTGCCAGCAGCTTAGAACTAGCGGGGTACAATGAGCAGTTCTTC.

This sequence joins TRBV6-1 and TRBJ1-5; D unresolved. The V gene lost 5 bases and the J gene lost 11 bases, with 13 bases spanning the gap. The CDR3 runs to 12 residues. CDR1 is MNHNS, CDR2 SASEGT, per germline. CDR3 residues: CASSTPPGAQHF. The CDR3 bases are TGTGCCAGCAGTACACCCCCGGGAGCCCAGCATTTT.

This clone was detected only once. The rearrangement links TRBV5-7 to TRBJ2-1; a possible D gene is TRBD1 (8 bases). TRBV5-7 is an ORF, and what it does is uncertain. Trimming left V 2 bases short and J 8 bases short, with 20 bases between. The CDR3 is 16 residues long. CDR3 nucleotides: TGTGCCAGCAGCTTTACCCGGAACAGGGGGGGTGATGAGCAGTTCTTC. Its translation: CASSFTRNRGGDEQFF.

CDR3 in DNA: TGCGCCAGCAGCTCAAACAACTTGGGGGAGCAGTACTTC. Translated: CASSSNNLGEQYF. The chain combines TRBV5-1 with TRBJ2-7, with D hard to call. Trimming removed 3 bases from V and 7 bases from J, with 14 bases in between. CDR1 is SGHRS and CDR2 is YFSETQ in the germline V gene. This CDR3 is built from 13 residues.

The chain carries TRBV5-1 and TRBJ1-4, with D perhaps TRBD1 (5 bases). Trimming stripped 6 bases from V and 2 bases from J, with 11 bases between. CDR3 length: 14 residues. Per germline, CDR1 SGHRS and CDR2 YFSETQ. CDR3 amino acids: CASKSGPTNEKLFF. The CDR3 DNA follows: TGCGCCAGCAAATCAGGGCCGACTAATGAAAAACTGTTTTTT.

The chain employs TRBV7-8 and TRBJ1-4; D is possibly TRBD1 (6 bases). Germline CDR1 reads SGHVS; CDR2 reads FQNEAQ. Trimming stripped 5 bases from V and 0 bases from J, with 22 bases between. This CDR3 is 19 amino acids long. The CDR3 bases are TGTGCCAGCAGCCCCCGGATGGGCAGGGGCAACGCAACTAATGAAAAACTGTTTTTT. Translated, it gives CASSPRMGRGNATNEKLFF.

The rearrangement uses TRBV30 and TRBJ2-7; no reliable D call. The CDR3 totals 11 residues. The V gene's germline CDR1 is GTSNPN and CDR2 SVGIG (reference sequence). V lost 2 bases, J lost 4 bases, and 6 bases lay in between. CDR3 amino acids: CAWSPLYEQYF. The CDR3 DNA reads as TGTGCCTGGAGTCCATTGTACGAGCAGTACTTC.

This clone was counted once. The V call is TRBV7-3, the J call TRBJ2-5; D may be TRBD2 (5 bases). CDR3 size: 14 residues. Trimming removed 2 bases at V and 4 bases at J, with 11 bases between. Per germline, CDR1 SGHTA and CDR2 FQGTGA. The CDR3 spells CASSLAGVGETQYF. The CDR3, as DNA: TGTGCCAGCAGCTTAGCCGGGGTCGGAGAGACCCAGTACTTC.

The chain joins TRBV7-9 to TRBJ2-7; TRBD1 is a possible D gene (5 bases). Germline V CDR1 and CDR2: SEHNR, FQNEAQ (reference sequence). This CDR3 is built from 15 residues. V was pared by 2 bases and J by 4 bases, with 15 bases between. The CDR3 spells CASSLQGLPSYEQYF. The CDR3 DNA sequence: TGTGCCAGCAGCTTACAGGGCCTCCCCTCGTACGAGCAGTACTTC.

The CDR3 region has the DNA TGTGCCAGCAGCACAACTAGCTACAATGAGCAGTTCTTC. It specifies CASSTTSYNEQFF. The rearrangement links TRBV9 to TRBJ2-1; D might be TRBD2 (5 bases). The germline V gene encodes CDR1 SGDLS and CDR2 YYNGEE. There are 13 residues in the CDR3. The V gene lost 4 bases and the J gene lost 3 bases, with 8 bases spanning the gap. Complete variable domain (other parts from reference TRBV9 and TRBJ2-1): DSGVTQTPKHLITATGQRVTLRCSPRSGDLSVYWYQQSLDQGLQFLIQYYNGEERAKGNILERFSAQQFPDLHSELNLSSLELGDSALYFCASSTTSYNEQFFGPGTRLTVL.

The rearrangement links TRBV7-8 to TRBJ2-7, with 7 bases matching TRBD2. Germline loops: CDR1 SGHVS, CDR2 FQNEAQ. V gave up 3 bases and J gave up 3 bases; unmatched junction bases: 11. The CDR3 runs to 16 residues. The CDR3, as DNA: TGTGCCAGCAGCTTTATTCAGAGCGGGAAGGGCTACGAGCAGTACTTC. The encoded protein is CASSFIQSGKGYEQYF.

The chain joins TRBV5-1 to TRBJ1-1; D is unresolved. CDR1 is SGHRS and CDR2 is YFSETQ in the germline V gene. Trimming shortened V by 7 bases and J by 0 bases, and 7 bases separated the two germline ends. The CDR3 spans 12 residues. Written as DNA, the CDR3 is TGCGCCAGCGGAGGCATGAACACTGAAGCTTTCTTT. Protein sequence: CASGGMNTEAFF.

The chain employs TRBV7-2 and TRBJ2-1; D unresolved. The CDR3 runs to 12 residues. Germline V lookup: CDR1 SGHTA, CDR2 FQGNSA. The germline V and J ends were trimmed by 2 bases and 12 bases, with 11 bases remaining between them. In DNA form, the CDR3 reads TGTGCCAGCAGCTTATCCCCGTTTGGGCAGTTCTTC. Its translation: CASSLSPFGQFF.

The rearrangement joins TRBV6-1 to TRBJ2-3; 9 bases map to TRBD1. The CDR3 consists of 14 residues. With V trimmed by 6 bases and J by 1 base, 2 bases remained unmatched. Germline assignment: CDR1 MNHNS and CDR2 SASEGT. The chain's CDR3 is CASSRQGGTDTQYF. The CDR3 region has the DNA TGTGCCAGCAGCCGACAGGGGGGCACAGATACGCAGTATTTT.

V is TRBV28 and J is TRBJ2-7, with a possible D match to TRBD1 (6 bases). CDR1 and CDR2 (germline): MDHEN, SYDVKM. The CDR3 is 12 residues long. Trimming stripped 7 bases from V and 2 bases from J, with 9 bases between. The CDR3 coding sequence is TGTGCCAGCAAAAGGGGGACCTACGAGCAGTACTTC. This encodes CASKRGTYEQYF.

The CDR3 DNA is TGTGCCAGCTCACCTCCCAAGTTGGCCAAAAACATTCAGTACTTC. Translating gives CASSPPKLAKNIQYF. The gene calls are TRBV18 and TRBJ2-4; D not certain. Per germline, CDR1 KGHSH and CDR2 LQKENI. The CDR3 loop spans 15 amino acids. The germline V and J ends were trimmed by 3 bases and 1 base, with 10 bases remaining between them.

This clone appeared once. The rearrangement uses TRBV7-3 and TRBJ1-1, with 12 nucleotides matching TRBD1. This CDR3 is built from 13 residues. Trimming took 5 bases from V and 10 from J; bases not matched to a gene: 5. CDR1 SGHTA and CDR2 FQGTGA come from the germline V gene. The CDR3 DNA is TGTGCCAGCAGCCCTGGGACAGGGGGCATAGCTTTCTTT. It yields the protein CASSPGTGGIAFF.

The V gene is TRBV6-5, the J gene TRBJ2-3; no clear D. Trimming stripped 2 bases from V and 1 base from J, with 10 bases between. Germline V gene sequence: CDR1 MNHEY, CDR2 SVGAGI. The CDR3 is made up of 15 amino acids. The CDR3 DNA reads as TGTGCCAGCAGTTACGAAGTAGGGCGCACAGATACGCAGTATTTT. Translated, it gives CASSYEVGRTDTQYF.

This chain links TRBV2 with TRBJ1-1; D remains unclear. V was cut by 2 bases and J by 4 bases, with 11 bases left in between. Per germline, CDR1 SNHLY and CDR2 FYNNEI. CDR3 size: 14 residues. The CDR3 is CASSERVTITEAFF. In nucleotides, the CDR3 is TGTGCCAGCAGTGAACGGGTAACGATCACTGAAGCTTTCTTT.

This chain links TRBV7-6 with TRBJ1-5; 8 nucleotides line up with TRBD1. CDR1 SGHVS and CDR2 FNYEAQ come from the germline V gene. The CDR3 spans 13 residues. V gave up 2 bases and J gave up 6 bases; unmatched junction bases: 0. The CDR3 nucleotides are TGTGCCAGCAGCTTAACAGGGGGTCAGCCCCAGCATTTT. Translation: CASSLTGGQPQHF.

The chain couples TRBV29-1 to TRBJ1-2; D is unresolved. The V gene's germline CDR1 is SQVTM and CDR2 ANQGSEA. The CDR3 runs 12 residues. V was clipped by 4 bases and J by 7 bases, with 13 bases between them. CDR3 amino acids: CSVVVGGSGYTF. The CDR3 DNA is TGCAGCGTTGTCGTAGGCGGCTCTGGCTACACCTTC.

The genes are TRBV28 and TRBJ1-2; perhaps TRBD1 as D (6 bases). Germline CDR1 reads MDHEN; CDR2 reads SYDVKM. Trimming shortened V by 5 bases and J by 7 bases, and 11 bases separated the two germline ends. The CDR3 runs to 12 residues. The CDR3 sequence is CASSQQGGGYTF. The CDR3 bases are TGTGCCAGCAGTCAACAGGGTGGTGGCTACACCTTC.

The V gene is TRBV18, the J gene TRBJ2-5; TRBD2 agrees at 10 bases. The trim removed 6 bases at V and 4 bases at J, leaving 8 bases unmatched. The V gene's germline CDR1 is KGHSH and CDR2 LQKENI. The CDR3 runs 15 residues. The CDR3 here is CASSLLAGVTETQYF. The CDR3 coding sequence is TGTGCCAGCTCGTTGCTAGCGGGAGTCACAGAGACCCAGTACTTC.